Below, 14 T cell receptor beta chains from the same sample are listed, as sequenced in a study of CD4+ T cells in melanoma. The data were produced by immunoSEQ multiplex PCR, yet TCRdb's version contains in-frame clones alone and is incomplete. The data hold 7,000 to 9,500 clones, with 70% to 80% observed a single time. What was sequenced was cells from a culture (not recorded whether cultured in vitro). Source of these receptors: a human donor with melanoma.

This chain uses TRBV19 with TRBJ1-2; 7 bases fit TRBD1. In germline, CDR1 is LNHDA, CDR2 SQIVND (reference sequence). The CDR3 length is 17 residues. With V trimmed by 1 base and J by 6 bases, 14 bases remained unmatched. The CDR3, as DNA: TGTGCCAGTAGTATAGGCCGACAGGGTAGGAGTAAGCATGGCTACACCTTC. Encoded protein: CASSIGRQGRSKHGYTF.

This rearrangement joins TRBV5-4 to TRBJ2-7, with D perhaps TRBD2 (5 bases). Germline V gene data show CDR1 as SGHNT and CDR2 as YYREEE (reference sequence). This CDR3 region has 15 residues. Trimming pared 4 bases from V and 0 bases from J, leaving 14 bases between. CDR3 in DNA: TGTGCCAGCAGCCGCCGGGGATACAGCTCCTACGAGCAGTACTTC. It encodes CASSRRGYSSYEQYF. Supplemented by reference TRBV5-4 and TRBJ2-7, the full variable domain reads ETGVTQSPTHLIKTRGQQVTLRCSSQSGHNTVSWYQQALGQGPQFIFQYYREEENGRGNFPPRFSGLQFPNYSSELNVNALELDDSALYLCASSRRGYSSYEQYFGPGTRLTVT.

DNA for the CDR3: TGTGCCAGCAGTGCCCGGGGACAGGGGGCTGCCTACAATGAGCAGTTCTTC. Encoded protein: CASSARGQGAAYNEQFF. The rearrangement uses TRBV2 and TRBJ2-1, with 12 bases identical to TRBD1. The CDR3 consists of 17 residues. Germline assignment: CDR1 SNHLY and CDR2 FYNNEI. The junction had 6 bases not matched to a gene; V was cut back by 4 bases and J by 2 bases.

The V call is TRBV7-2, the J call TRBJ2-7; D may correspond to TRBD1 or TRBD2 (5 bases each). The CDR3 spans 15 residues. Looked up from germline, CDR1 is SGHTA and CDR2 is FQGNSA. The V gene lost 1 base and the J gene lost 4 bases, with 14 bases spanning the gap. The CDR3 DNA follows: TGTGCCAGCAGCTTAGTCGCCAGCGGACATTACGAGCAGTACTTC. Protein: CASSLVASGHYEQYF.

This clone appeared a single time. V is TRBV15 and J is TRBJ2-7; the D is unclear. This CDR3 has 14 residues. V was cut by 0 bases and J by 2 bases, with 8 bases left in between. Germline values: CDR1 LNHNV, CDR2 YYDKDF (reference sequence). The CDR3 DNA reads TGTGCCACCAGCAGAGATCCCGGAGCCTACGAGCAGTACTTC. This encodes CATSRDPGAYEQYF.

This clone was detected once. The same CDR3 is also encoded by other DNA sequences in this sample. CDR3 bases: TGCGCCAGCAGCTTGGTGGCAGATACGCAGTATTTT. Its translation: CASSLVADTQYF. This rearrangement joins TRBV5-1 to TRBJ2-3; D remains unclear. The CDR3 is 12 residues long. Germline V lookup: CDR1 SGHRS, CDR2 YFSETQ. Between the trimmed V and J ends, which lost 0 bases and 4 bases, there was a span of 3 bases.

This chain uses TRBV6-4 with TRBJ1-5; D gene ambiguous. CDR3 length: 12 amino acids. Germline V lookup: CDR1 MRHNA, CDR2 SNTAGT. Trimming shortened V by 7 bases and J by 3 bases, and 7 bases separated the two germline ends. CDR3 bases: TGTGCCAGCACGCAGGCCAATCAGCCCCAGCATTTT. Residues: CASTQANQPQHF.

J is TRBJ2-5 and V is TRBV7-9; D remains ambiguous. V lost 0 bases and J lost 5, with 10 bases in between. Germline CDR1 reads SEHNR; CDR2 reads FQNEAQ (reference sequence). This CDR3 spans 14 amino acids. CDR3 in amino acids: CASSLASFPETQYF. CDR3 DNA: TGTGCCAGCAGCTTAGCCTCTTTTCCTGAGACCCAGTACTTC.

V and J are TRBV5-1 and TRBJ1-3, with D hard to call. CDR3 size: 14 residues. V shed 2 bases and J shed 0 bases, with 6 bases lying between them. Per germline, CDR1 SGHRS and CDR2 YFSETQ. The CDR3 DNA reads TGCGCCAGCAGCTTATCCGGCTCTGGAAACACCATATATTTT. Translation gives CASSLSGSGNTIYF.

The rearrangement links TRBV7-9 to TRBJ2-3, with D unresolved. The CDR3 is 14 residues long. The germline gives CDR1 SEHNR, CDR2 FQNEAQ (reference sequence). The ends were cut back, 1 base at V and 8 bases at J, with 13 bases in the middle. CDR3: CASSLGGSVGTQYF. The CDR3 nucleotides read TGTGCCAGCAGCTTAGGGGGAAGTGTGGGTACGCAGTATTTT.

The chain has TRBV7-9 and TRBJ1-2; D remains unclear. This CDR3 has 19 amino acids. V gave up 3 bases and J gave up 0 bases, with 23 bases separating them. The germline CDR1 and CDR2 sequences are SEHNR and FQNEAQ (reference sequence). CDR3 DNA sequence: TGTGCCAGCAGCTTGGCTCGGAAAGGGAGGGAACGAGCTAACTATGGCTACACCTTC. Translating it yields CASSLARKGRERANYGYTF.

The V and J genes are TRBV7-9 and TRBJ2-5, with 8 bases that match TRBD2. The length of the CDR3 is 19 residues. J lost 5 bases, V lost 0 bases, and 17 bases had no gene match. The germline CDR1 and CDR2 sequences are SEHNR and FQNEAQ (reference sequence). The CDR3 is CASSLAIAASGRAAETQYF. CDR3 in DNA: TGTGCCAGCAGCTTAGCAATCGCGGCTAGCGGGCGGGCGGCCGAGACCCAGTACTTC.

The CDR3 region is CASSLRATGELFF. CDR3 nucleotide sequence: TGTGCCAGCAGCTTACGGGCCACCGGGGAGCTGTTTTTT. The chain couples TRBV7-9 to TRBJ2-2; no clear D. The V end was cut by 2 bases, the J end by 4 bases, with 5 bases between. This CDR3 comprises 13 residues. Germline V lookup: CDR1 SEHNR, CDR2 FQNEAQ (reference sequence).

In DNA form, the CDR3 reads TGTGCCAGCAGCCCTCGGGAGGGCGGTAATCAGCCCCAGCATTTT. Its translation is CASSPREGGNQPQHF. The chain has TRBV6-9 and TRBJ1-5; D ambiguous. Germline V lookup: CDR1 MNHGY, CDR2 SVAAGI. This CDR3 has 15 residues. Trimming removed 6 bases from V and 4 bases from J, with 16 bases in between.